The clone carrying this T cell receptor (beta chain) showed up just a few times. The germline V gene has CDR1 SNHLY and CDR2 FYNNEI. The CDR3 runs to 14 residues. Deletions cut 4 bases from V and 8 bases from J, with 12 bases between. The data were taken from a study of OX40 agonist ivuxolimab in advanced cancers. Some clones are missing from TCRdb's copy, which holds only in-frame ones; the method was immunoSEQ multiplex PCR. The repertoire holds tens of thousands of clones, with around 83% as singletons. The input for sequencing was CD4+ or CD8+ T cells sorted from blood, taken in a trial of the OX40 agonist ivuxolimab. This receptor was identified in an adult with an advanced solid tumor such as melanoma, head and neck, liver or kidney cancer. V usage is TRBV2 and J usage is TRBJ1-6; D not certain. Written as DNA, the CDR3 is TGTGCCAGCAGTGTCGGGAATACGGATTCACCCCTCCACTTT. It specifies CASSVGNTDSPLHF. Supplemented by reference TRBV2 and TRBJ1-6, the full variable domain reads EPEVTQTPSHQVTQMGQEVILRCVPISNHLYFYWYRQILGQKVEFLVSFYNNEISEKSEIFDDQFSVERPDGSNFTLKIRSTKLEDSAMYFCASSVGNTDSPLHFGNGTRLTVT.